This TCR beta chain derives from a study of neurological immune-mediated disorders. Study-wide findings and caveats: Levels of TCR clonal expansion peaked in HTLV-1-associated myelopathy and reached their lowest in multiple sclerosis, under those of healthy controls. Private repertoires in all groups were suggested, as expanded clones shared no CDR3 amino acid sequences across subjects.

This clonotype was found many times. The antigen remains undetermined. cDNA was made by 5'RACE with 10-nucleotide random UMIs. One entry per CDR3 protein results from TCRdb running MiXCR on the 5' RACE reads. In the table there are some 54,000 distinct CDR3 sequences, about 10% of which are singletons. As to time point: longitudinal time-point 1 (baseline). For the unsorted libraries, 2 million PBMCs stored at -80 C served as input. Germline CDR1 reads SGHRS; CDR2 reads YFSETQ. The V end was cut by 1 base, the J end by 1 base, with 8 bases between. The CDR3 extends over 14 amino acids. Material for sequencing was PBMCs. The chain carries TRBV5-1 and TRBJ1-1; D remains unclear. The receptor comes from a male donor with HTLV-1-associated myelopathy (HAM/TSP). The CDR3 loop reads CASSLNAANTEAFF. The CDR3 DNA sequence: TGCGCCAGCAGCTTGAACGCTGCGAACACTGAAGCTTTCTTT.